This TCR beta chain was profiled in a study of blood T cells in healthy people across ages. This clonotype was seen at least ten times. A second PCR of about 7 to 12 cycles used a sample-barcoded 5' primer and a J-beta primer mix. TCRdb reprocessed the 5' RACE reads via MiXCR and lists one record per CDR3 protein. There are roughly 680,000 distinct CDR3 sequences in the sample; around 21% occur only once, and under 4% lies in the top ten. The sequence derives from a man between 70 and 80 years old in good health. Sample: blood.

The CDR3 here is CASRPQNEGAGQPQHF. CDR3 sequence (DNA): TGTGCCAGCAGACCCCAGAACGAGGGGGCTGGTCAGCCCCAGCATTTT. The chain combines TRBV28 with TRBJ1-5; 7 bases map to TRBD1. V lost 6 bases and J lost 6; bases outside the gene matches: 14. CDR1 is MDHEN and CDR2 is SYDVKM in the germline V gene. There are 16 residues in the CDR3.